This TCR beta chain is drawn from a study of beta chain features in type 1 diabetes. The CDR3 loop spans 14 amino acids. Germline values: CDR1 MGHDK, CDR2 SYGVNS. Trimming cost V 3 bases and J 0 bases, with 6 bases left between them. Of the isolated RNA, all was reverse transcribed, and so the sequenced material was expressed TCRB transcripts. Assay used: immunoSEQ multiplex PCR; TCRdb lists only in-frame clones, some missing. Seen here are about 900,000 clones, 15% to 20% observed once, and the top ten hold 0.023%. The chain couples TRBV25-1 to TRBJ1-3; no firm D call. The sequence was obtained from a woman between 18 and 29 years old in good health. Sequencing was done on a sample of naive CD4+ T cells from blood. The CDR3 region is CASSDLSSGNTIYF. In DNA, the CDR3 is TGTGCCAGCAGTGATTTGAGCTCTGGAAACACCATATATTTT.